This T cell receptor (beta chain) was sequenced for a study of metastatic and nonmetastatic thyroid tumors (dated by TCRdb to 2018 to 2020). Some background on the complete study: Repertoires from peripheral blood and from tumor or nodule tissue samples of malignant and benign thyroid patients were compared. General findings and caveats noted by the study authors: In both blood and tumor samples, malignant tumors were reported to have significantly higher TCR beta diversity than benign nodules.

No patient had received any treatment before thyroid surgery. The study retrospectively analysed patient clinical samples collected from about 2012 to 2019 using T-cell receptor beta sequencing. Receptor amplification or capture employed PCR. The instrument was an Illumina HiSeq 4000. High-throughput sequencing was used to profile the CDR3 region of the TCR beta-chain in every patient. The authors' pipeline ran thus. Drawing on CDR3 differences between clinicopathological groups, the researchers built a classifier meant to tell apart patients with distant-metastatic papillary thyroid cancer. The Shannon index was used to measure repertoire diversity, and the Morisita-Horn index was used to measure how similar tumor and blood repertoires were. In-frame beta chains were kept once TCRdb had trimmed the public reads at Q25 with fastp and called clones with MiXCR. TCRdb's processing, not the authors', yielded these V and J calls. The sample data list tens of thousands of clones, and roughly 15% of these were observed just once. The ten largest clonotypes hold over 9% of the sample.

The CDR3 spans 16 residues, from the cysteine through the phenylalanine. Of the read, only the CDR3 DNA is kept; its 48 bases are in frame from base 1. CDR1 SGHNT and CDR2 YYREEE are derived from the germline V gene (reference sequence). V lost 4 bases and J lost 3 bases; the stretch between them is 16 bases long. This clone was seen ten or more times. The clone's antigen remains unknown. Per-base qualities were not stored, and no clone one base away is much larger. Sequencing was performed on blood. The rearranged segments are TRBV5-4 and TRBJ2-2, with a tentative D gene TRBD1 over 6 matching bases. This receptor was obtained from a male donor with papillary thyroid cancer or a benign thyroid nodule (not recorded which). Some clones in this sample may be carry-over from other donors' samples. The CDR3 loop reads CASSPKMSGDTGELFF. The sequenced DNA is TGTGCCAGCAGCCCCAAGATGTCAGGGGACACCGGGGAGCTGTTTTTT. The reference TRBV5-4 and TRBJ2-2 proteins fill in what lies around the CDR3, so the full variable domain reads ETGVTQSPTHLIKTRGQQVTLRCSSQSGHNTVSWYQQALGQGPQFIFQYYREEENGRGNFPPRFSGLQFPNYSSELNVNALELDDSALYLCASSPKMSGDTGELFFGEGSRLTVL.